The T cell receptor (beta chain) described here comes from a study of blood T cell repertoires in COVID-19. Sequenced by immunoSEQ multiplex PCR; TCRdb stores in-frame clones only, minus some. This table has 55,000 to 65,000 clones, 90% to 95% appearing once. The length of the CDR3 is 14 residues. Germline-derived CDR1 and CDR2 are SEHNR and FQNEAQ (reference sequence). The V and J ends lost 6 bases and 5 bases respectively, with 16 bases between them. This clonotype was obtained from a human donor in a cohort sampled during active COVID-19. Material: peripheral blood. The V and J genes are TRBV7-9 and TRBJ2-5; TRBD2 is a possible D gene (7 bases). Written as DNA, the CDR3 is TGTGCCAGCAGTTCGGAGGGGGGAGGGGAGACCCAGTACTTC. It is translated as CASSSEGGGETQYF.